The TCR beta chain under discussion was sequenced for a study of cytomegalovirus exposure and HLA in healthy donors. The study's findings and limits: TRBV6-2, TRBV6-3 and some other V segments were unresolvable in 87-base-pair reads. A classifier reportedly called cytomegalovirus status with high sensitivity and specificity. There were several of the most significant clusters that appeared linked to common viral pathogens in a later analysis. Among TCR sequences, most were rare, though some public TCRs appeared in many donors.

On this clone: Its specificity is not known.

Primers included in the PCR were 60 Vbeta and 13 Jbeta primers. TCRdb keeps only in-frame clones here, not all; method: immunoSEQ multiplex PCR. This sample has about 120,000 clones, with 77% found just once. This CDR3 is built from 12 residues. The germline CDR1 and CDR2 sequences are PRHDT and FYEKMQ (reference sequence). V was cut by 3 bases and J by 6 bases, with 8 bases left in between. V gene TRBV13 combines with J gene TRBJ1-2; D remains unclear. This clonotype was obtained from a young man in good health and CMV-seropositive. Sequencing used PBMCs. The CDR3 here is CASSLRRDGYTF. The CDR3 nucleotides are TGTGCCAGCAGCTTGAGGAGGGATGGCTACACCTTC.